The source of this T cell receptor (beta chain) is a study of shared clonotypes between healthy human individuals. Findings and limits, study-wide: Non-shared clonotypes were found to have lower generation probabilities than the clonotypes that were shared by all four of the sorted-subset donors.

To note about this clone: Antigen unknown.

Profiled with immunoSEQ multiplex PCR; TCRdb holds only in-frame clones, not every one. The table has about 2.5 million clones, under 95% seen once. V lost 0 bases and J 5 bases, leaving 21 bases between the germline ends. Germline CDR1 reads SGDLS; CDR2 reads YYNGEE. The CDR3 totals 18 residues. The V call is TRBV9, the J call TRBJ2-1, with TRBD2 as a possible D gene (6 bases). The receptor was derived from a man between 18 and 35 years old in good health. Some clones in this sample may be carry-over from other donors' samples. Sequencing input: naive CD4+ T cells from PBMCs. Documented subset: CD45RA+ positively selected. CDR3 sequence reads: CASSVDGGIFSGHNEQFF. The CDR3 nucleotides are TGTGCCAGCAGCGTAGATGGGGGGATATTTTCGGGGCACAATGAGCAGTTCTTC.